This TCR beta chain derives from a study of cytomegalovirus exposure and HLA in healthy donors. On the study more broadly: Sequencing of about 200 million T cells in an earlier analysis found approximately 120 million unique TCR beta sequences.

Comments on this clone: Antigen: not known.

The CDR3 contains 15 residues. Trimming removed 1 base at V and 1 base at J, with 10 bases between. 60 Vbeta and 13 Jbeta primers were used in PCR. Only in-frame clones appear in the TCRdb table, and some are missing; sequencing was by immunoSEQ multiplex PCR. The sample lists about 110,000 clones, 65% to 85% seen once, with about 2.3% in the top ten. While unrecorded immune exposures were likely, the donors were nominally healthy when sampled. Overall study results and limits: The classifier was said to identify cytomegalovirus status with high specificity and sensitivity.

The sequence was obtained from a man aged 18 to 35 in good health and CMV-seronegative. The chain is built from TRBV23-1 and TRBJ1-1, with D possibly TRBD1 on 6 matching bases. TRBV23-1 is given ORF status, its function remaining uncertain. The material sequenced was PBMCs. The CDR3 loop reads CASSQWVRGNTEAFF. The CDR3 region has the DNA TGCGCCAGCAGTCAATGGGTCAGGGGGAACACTGAAGCTTTCTTT.